This T cell receptor beta chain emerged from a study of T-cell memory formation after mild COVID-19. Findings and caveats of the study: Among clones peaking at day 37 in the second wave, SARS-CoV-2 specificity remained unconfirmed.

5'RACE primed from the constant segment yielded TCR alpha and TCR beta cDNA libraries bearing sample barcodes and UMIs. Via MiXCR, TCRdb re-called the 5' RACE reads, giving one row per CDR3 protein. Found here are under 250,000 distinct CDR3 sequences, less than 20% of them singletons; the top ten hold 2% to 2.5%. Germline V gene sequence: CDR1 LGHNA, CDR2 YNFKEQ. The V end was cut by 2 bases, the J end by 7 bases, with 24 bases between. This CDR3 contains 18 residues. As to this clonotype: Antigen: not known.

The clonotype comes from an adult woman who had mild COVID-19 (a few samples of this study predate the infection). Cell type and time point are not known. The chain combines TRBV4-2 with TRBJ1-5; D call uncertain. Source material: PBMCs or a T cell subset sorted from them (not recorded which). The DNA for the CDR3 is TGTGCCAGCAGCCAACCCACAAACAGACGCCCTGGAAGCCAGCCCCAGCATTTT. Its translation: CASSQPTNRRPGSQPQHF.